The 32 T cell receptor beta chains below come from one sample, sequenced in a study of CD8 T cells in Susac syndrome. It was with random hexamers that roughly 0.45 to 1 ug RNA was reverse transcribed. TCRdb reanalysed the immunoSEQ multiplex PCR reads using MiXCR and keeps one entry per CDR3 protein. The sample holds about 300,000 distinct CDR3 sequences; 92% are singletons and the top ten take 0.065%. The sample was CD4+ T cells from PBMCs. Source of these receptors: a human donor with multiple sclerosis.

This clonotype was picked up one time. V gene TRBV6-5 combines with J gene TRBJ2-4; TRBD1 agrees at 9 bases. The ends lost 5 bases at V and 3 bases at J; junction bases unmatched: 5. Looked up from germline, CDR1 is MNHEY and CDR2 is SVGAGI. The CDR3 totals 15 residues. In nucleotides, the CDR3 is TGTGCCAGCAGTGTCTGGACAGGGGACAAAAACATTCAGTACTTC. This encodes CASSVWTGDKNIQYF.

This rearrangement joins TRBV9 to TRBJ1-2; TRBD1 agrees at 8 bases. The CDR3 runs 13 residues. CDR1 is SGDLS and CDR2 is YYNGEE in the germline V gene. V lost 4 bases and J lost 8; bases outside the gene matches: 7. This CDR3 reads CASSLQGAYGYTF. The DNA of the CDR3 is TGTGCCAGCAGCTTGCAGGGGGCATACGGCTACACCTTC.

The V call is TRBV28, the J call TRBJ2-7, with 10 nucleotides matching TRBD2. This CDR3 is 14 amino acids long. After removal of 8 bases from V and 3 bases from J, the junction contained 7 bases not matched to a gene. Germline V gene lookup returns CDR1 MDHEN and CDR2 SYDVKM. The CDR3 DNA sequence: TGTGCCAGCGCCCCTGGACTAGCGGTCTACGAGCAGTACTTC. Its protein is CASAPGLAVYEQYF.

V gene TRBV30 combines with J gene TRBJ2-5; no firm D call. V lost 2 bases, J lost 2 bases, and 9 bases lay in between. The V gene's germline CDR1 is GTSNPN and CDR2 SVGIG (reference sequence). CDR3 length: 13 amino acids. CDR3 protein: CAWSLGLQETQYF. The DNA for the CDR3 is TGTGCCTGGAGTTTGGGCCTACAAGAGACCCAGTACTTC.

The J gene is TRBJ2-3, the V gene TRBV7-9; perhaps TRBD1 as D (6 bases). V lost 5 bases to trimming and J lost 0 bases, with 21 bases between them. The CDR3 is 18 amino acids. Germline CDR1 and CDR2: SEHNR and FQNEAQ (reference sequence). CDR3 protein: CASSPRFQGHSSTDTQYF. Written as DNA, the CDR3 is TGTGCCAGCAGCCCCAGGTTCCAGGGGCATTCTAGCACAGATACGCAGTATTTT. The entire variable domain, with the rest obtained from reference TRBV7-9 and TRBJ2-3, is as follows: DTGVSQNPRHKITKRGQNVTFRCDPISEHNRLYWYRQTLGQGPEFLTYFQNEAQLEKSRLLSDRFSAERPKGSFSTLEIQRTEQGDSAMYLCASSPRFQGHSSTDTQYFGPGTRLTVL.

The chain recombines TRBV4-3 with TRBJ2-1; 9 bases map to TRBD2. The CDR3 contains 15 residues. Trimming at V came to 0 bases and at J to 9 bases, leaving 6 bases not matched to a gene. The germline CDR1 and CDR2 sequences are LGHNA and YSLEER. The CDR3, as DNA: TGCGCCAGCAGCCAAGAACTGTTAGCGGGAGTTGAGCAGTTCTTC. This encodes CASSQELLAGVEQFF.

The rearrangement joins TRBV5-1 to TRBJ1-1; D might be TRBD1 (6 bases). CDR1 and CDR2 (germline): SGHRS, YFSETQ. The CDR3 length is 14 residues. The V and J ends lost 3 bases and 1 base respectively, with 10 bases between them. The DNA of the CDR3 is TGCGCCAGCAGCTCACAGGGCTCGAACACTGAAGCTTTCTTT. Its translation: CASSSQGSNTEAFF.

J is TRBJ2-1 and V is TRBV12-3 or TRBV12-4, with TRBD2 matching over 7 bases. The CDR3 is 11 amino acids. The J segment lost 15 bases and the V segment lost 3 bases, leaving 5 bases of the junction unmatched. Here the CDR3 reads CASSLQRGLFF. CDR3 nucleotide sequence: TGTGCCAGCAGTTTGCAGCGGGGTCTGTTCTTC.

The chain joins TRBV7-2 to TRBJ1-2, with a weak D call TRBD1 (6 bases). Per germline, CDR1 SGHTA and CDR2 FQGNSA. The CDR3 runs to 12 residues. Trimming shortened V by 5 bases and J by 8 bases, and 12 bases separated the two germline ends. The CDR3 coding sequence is TGTGCCAGCAGCCCGGACAGCCACGGCTACACCTTC. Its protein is CASSPDSHGYTF.

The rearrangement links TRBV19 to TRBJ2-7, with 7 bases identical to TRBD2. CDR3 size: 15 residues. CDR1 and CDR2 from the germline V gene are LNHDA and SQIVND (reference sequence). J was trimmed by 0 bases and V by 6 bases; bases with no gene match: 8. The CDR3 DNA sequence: TGTGCCAGTAGGGACCGGGAGGAGAGCTCCTACGAGCAGTACTTC. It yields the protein CASRDREESSYEQYF.

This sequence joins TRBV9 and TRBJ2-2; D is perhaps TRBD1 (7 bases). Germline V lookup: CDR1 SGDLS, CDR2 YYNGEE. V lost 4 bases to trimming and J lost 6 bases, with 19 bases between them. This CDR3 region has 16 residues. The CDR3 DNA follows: TGTGCCAGCAGCCAGGGGGGACAGCTTCTATCCGGGGAGCTGTTTTTT. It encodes CASSQGGQLLSGELFF.

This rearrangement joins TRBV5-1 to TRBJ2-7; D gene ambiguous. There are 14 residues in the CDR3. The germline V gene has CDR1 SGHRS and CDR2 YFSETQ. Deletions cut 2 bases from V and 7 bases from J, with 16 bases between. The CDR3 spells CASSFAPQVGEQYF. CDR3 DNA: TGCGCCAGCAGCTTCGCACCCCAAGTGGGGGAGCAGTACTTC.

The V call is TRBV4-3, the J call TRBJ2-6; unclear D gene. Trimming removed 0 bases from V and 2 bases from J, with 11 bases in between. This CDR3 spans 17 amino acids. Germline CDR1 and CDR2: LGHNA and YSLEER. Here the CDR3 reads CASSQDLPRTGANVLTF. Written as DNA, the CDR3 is TGCGCCAGCAGCCAAGATCTTCCCAGGACTGGGGCCAACGTCCTGACTTTC.

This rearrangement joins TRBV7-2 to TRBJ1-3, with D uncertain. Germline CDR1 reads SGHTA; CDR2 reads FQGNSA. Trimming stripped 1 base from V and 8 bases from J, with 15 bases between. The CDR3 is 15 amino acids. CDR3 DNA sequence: TGTGCCAGCAGCTTAGACTTCGGGCCCGGGGACACCATATATTTT. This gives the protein CASSLDFGPGDTIYF.

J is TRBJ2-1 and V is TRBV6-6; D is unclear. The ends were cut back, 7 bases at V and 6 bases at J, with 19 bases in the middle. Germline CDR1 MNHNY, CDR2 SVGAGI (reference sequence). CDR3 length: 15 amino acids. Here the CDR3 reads CASKPGPAGSNEQFF. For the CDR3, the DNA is TGTGCCAGCAAGCCGGGCCCCGCTGGGTCCAATGAGCAGTTCTTC.

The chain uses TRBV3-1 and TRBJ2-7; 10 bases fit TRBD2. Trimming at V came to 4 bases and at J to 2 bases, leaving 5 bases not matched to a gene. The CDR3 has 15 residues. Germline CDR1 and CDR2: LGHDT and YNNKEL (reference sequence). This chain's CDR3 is CASSPLLAGAYEQYF. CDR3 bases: TGTGCCAGCAGCCCTCTCCTAGCGGGGGCCTACGAGCAGTACTTC.

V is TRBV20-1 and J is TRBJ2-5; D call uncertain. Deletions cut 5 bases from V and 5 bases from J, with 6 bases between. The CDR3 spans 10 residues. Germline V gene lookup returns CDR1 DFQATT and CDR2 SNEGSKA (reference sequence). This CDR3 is CSAGPETQYF. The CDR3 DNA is TGCAGTGCTGGGCCCGAGACCCAGTACTTC.

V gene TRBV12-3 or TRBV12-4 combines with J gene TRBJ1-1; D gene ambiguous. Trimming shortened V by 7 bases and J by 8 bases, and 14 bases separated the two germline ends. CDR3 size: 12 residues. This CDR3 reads CASIAAGSEAFF. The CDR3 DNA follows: TGTGCCAGCATCGCTGCCGGGTCCGAAGCTTTCTTT.

In nucleotides, the CDR3 is TGCGCCAGCAGTCAATCCGGGGGAAAGTGGGGGAACACTGAAGCTTTCTTT. It specifies CASSQSGGKWGNTEAFF. V gene TRBV23-1 combines with J gene TRBJ1-1; D perhaps matches TRBD1 (5 bases). TRBV23-1 is an ORF, with its function uncertain. V lost 0 bases to trimming and J lost 1 base, with 15 bases between them. The CDR3 is 17 residues long.

The CDR3 bases are TGTGCCAGCAGCGCTACTAGCGGAGCTTACTACAATGAGCAGTTCTTC. Its translation is CASSATSGAYYNEQFF. This chain links TRBV9 with TRBJ2-1; TRBD2 matches 8 bases. Trimming removed 3 bases from V and 3 bases from J; junction bases left unmatched: 8. Germline V gene sequence: CDR1 SGDLS, CDR2 YYNGEE. CDR3 length equals 16 residues.

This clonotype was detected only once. CDR3 protein: CASSFGQSTDTQYF. As DNA, the CDR3 is TGTGCCAGCAGCTTTGGGCAGAGCACAGATACGCAGTATTTT. The rearrangement joins TRBV7-2 to TRBJ2-3, with no clear D. Germline V gene sequence: CDR1 SGHTA, CDR2 FQGNSA. This CDR3 has 14 amino acids. Trimming left V 3 bases short and J 0 bases short, with 7 bases between.

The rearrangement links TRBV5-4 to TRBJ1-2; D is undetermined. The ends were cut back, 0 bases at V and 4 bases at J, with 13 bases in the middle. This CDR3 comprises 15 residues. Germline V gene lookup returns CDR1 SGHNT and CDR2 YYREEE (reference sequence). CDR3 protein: CASSLGTDAFYGYTF. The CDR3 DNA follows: TGTGCCAGCAGCTTGGGAACAGACGCCTTCTATGGCTACACCTTC.

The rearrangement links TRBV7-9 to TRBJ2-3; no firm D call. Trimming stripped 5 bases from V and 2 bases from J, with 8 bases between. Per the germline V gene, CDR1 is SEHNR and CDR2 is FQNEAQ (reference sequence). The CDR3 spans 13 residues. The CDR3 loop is CASSPTSTDTQYF. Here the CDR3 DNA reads TGTGCCAGCAGCCCCACCTCCACAGATACGCAGTATTTT.

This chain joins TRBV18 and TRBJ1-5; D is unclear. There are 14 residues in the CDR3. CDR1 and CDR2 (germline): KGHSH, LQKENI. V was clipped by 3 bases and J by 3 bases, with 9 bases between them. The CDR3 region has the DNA TGTGCCAGCTCACCTACGGGCTACAATCAGCCCCAGCATTTT. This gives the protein CASSPTGYNQPQHF. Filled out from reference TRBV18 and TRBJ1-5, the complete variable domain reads NAGVMQNPRHLVRRRGQEARLRCSPMKGHSHVYWYRQLPEEGLKFMVYLQKENIIDESGMPKERFSAEFPKEGPSILRIQQVVRGDSAAYFCASSPTGYNQPQHFGDGTRLSIL.

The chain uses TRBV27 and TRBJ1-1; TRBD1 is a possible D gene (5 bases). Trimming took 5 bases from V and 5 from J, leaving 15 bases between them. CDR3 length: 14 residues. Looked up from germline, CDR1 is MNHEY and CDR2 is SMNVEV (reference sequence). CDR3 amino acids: CASSLRGRYTEAFF. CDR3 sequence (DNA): TGTGCCAGCAGTCTCCGGGGACGTTATACTGAAGCTTTCTTT.

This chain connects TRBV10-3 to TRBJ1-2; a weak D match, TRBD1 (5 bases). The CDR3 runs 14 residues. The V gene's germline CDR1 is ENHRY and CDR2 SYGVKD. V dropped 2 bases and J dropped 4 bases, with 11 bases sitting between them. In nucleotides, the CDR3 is TGTGCCATCAGTGAGGGAGGGGACGGCTATGGCTACACCTTC. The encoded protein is CAISEGGDGYGYTF.

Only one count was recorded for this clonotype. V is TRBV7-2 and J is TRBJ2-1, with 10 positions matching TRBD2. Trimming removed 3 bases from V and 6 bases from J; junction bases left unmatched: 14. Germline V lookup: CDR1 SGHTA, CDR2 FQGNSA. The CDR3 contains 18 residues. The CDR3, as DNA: TGTGCCAGCAGCTTCGACACTAGCGGGGCCGTGAGGGGCAATGAGCAGTTCTTC. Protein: CASSFDTSGAVRGNEQFF.

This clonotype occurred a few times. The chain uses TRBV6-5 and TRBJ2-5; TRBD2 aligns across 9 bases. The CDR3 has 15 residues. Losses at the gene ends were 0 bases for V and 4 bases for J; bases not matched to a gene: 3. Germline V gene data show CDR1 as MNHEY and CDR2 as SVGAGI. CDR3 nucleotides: TGTGCCAGCAGTTACTCTAGCGGGAGACGAGAGACCCAGTACTTC. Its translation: CASSYSSGRRETQYF.

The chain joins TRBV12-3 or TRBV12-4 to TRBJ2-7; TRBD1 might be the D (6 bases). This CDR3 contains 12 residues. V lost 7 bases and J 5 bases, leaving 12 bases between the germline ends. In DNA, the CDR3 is TGTGCCAGCAACAGGGTAGGCGACGAGCAGTACTTC. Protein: CASNRVGDEQYF.

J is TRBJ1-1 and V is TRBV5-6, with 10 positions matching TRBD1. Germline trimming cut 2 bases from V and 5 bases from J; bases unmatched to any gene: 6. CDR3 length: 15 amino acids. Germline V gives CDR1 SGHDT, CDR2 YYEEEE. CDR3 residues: CASSLPGQGGTEAFF. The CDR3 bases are TGTGCCAGCAGCTTACCAGGACAGGGGGGTACTGAAGCTTTCTTT.

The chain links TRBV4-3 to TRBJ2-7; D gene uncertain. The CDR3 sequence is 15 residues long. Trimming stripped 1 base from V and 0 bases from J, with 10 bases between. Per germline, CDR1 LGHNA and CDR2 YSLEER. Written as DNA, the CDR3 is TGCGCCAGCAGCCAAGTTCTCGGAGACTCCTACGAGCAGTACTTC. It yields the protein CASSQVLGDSYEQYF.

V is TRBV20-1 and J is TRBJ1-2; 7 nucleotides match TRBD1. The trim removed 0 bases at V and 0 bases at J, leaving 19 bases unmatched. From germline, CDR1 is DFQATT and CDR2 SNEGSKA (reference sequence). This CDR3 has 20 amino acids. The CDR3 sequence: CSARDLWNDRAQGANYGYTF. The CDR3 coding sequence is TGCAGTGCTAGAGATCTCTGGAACGACAGGGCTCAAGGAGCTAACTATGGCTACACCTTC.